This record looks at one TCR beta chain sequence and its context. The target antigen is unknown. The data were taken from a study of identical twins. Study-wide points: Twin sharing of out-of-frame TCR alpha was underestimated by models in monozygotic pairs. Out-of-frame alpha sequences shared by twins showed excess low generation probability. Twins' surplus sharing was weaker for beta out-of-frame sequences.

V was pared by 6 bases and J by 1 base, with 12 bases between. Germline V gene sequence: CDR1 SGHVS, CDR2 FQNEAQ. CDR3 length: 14 residues. Template switching, a step in the protocol, added a universal primer site, and cDNA carried unique molecular identifiers. TCRdb passed the 5' RACE reads through MiXCR, listing each CDR3 protein once. Here the sample spans approximately 670,000 distinct CDR3 sequences, around 6.1% being singletons. The receptor was derived from a man between 18 and 29 years old in good health. Sample: naive T cells sorted from blood. The rearrangement uses TRBV7-8 and TRBJ2-5; tentative D call: TRBD1 (5 bases). CDR3 loop: CASSRAGPQETQYF. CDR3 coding DNA: TGTGCCAGCAGTAGGGCAGGGCCCCAAGAGACCCAGTACTTC. The full variable domain, completed using reference TRBV7-8 and TRBJ2-5, is GAGVSQSPRYKVAKRGQDVALRCDPISGHVSLFWYQQALGQGPEFLTYFQNEAQLDKSGLPSDRFFAERPEGSVSTLKIQRTQQEDSAVYLCASSRAGPQETQYFGPGTRLLVL.